The present entry profiles one TCR beta chain with its context. V was pared by 7 bases and J by 8 bases, with 16 bases of the junction left unmatched. Germline V CDR1 and CDR2: SNHLY, FYNNEI. There are 17 residues in the CDR3. This sample was included in a study of blood T cell repertoires in COVID-19. At the level of the study: Donors in the United States, Italy and Spain gave samples during acute or convalescent COVID-19. From T cells, B-cell-depleted T cells, or PBMCs came the material, which was cDNA or gDNA.

The protocol was immunoSEQ multiplex PCR, while the TCRdb copy is restricted to in-frame clones and leaves out a portion. The sample consists of around 200,000 clones, roughly four fifths of them appearing once. Sample: peripheral blood. The gene calls are TRBV2 and TRBJ2-2, with 10 bases that match TRBD2. The TCR sequence derives from a middle-aged woman with acute or convalescent COVID-19. The CDR3 protein is CASTYSREAGGQGELFF. CDR3 DNA sequence: TGTGCCAGCACCTACTCCCGGGAAGCGGGAGGGCAAGGGGAGCTGTTTTTT.